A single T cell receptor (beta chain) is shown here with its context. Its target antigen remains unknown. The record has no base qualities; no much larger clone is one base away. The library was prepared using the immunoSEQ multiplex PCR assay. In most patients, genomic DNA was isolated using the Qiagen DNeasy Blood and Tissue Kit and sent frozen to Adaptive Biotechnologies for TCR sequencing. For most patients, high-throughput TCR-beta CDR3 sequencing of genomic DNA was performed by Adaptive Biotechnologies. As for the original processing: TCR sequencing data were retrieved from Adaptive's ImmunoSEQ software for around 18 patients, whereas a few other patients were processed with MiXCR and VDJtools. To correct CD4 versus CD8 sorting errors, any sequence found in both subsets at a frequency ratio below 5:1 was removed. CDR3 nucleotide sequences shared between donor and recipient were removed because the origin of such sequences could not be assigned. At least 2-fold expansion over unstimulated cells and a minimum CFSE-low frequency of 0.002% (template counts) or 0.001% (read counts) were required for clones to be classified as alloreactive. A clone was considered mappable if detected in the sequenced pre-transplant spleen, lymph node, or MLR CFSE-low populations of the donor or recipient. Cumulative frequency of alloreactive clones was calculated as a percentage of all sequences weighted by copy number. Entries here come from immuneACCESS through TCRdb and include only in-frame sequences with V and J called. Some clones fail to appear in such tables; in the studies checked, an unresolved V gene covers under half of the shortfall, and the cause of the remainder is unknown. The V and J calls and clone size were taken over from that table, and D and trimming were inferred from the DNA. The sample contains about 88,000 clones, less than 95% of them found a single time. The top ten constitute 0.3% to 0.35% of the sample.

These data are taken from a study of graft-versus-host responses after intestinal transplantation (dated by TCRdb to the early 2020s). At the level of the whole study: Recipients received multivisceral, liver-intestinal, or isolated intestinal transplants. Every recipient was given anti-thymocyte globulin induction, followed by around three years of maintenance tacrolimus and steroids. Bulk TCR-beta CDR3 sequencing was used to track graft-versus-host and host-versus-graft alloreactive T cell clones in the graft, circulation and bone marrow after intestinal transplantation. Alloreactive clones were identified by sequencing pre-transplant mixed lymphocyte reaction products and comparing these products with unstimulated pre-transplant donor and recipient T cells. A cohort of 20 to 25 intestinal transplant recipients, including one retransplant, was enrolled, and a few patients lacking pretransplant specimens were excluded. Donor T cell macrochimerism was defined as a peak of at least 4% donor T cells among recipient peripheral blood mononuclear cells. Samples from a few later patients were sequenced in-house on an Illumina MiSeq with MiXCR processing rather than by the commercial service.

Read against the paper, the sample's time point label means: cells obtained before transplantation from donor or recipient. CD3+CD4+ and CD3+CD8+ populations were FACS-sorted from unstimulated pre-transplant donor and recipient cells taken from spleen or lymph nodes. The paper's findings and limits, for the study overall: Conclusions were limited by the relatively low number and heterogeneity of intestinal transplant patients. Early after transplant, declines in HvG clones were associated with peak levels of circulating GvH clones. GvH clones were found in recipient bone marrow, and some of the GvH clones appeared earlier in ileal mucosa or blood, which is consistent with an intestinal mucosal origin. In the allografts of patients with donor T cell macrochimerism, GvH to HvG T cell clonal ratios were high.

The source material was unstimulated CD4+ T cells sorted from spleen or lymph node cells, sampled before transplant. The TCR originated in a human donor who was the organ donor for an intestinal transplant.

The DNA sequence reads TGTGCCAGTAGTAAAGGACAGGGGGACGAGCAGTACTTC. This translates into CASSKGQGDEQYF. The rearranged segments are TRBV19 and TRBJ2-7, and TRBD1 aligns with 10 junction nucleotides. From the cysteine through the phenylalanine, the CDR3 covers 13 amino acids. The retained sequence is limited to the CDR3, 39 bases, with the frame set at the first base. From the germline V gene (reference sequence), CDR1 is LNHDA and CDR2 is SQIVND. V is cut back by 4 bases and J by 5 bases, with 2 bases in the junction unmatched.